The rows below give T cell receptor beta chains drawn from one sample of a study of cytomegalovirus exposure and HLA in healthy donors. The protocol was immunoSEQ multiplex PCR, while the TCRdb copy is restricted to in-frame clones and leaves out a portion. Seen in this sample are tens of thousands of clones; the ten most common clones hold 7.5% to 9.5%. The material sequenced was PBMCs. These receptors were taken from a middle-aged man in good health and CMV-seropositive. The CDR3 runs from the conserved cysteine through the conserved F or W. The D gene is left open where the match is weak.

j_gene | v_gene | d_gene | CDR3nt | CDR3aa
TRBJ2-1 | TRBV10-1 | . | TGCGCCAGTCCTTCATGCGGGAAGGGCGGCAGCTCCTACAATGAGCAGTTCTTC | CASPSCGKGGSSYNEQFF
TRBJ2-7 | TRBV11-3 | TRBD1 | TGTGCCAGCAGCTTAGTCAGGGGGCAGGTCGAGCAGTACTTC | CASSLVRGQVEQYF
TRBJ2-1 | TRBV5-5 | . | TGTGCCAGCAGCTTAACAACAGGGTATGAGCAGTTCTTC | CASSLTTGYEQFF
TRBJ2-3 | TRBV5-6 | TRBD2 | TGTGCCAGCAGCCCCCTAGCGGGAGAACCAGATACGCAGTATTTT | CASSPLAGEPDTQYF
TRBJ2-3 | TRBV5-5 | TRBD2 | TGTGCCAGCAGCTTGGCCCCGGGACTAGCGGCCACAGATATGCAGTATTTT | CASSLAPGLAATDMQYF
TRBJ2-1 | TRBV13 | TRBD2 | TGTGCCAGCAGCTTCCTCTCGATGCTAGCGGGAGGGCACAATGAGCAGTTCTTC | CASSFLSMLAGGHNEQFF
TRBJ2-1 | TRBV5-1 | . | TGCGCCAGCAGCCCCGGGGGTCGGCATTACAATGAGCAGTTCTTC | CASSPGGRHYNEQFF
TRBJ1-1 | TRBV2 | . | TGTGCCACCCGAAGACAGTACAACACTGAAGCTTTCTTT | CATRRQYNTEAFF
TRBJ2-7 | TRBV6-1 | . | TGTGCCAGCAGTGAACGCCAAGGTCGAGGGACCTACGAGCAGTACTTC | CASSERQGRGTYEQYF
TRBJ2-7 | TRBV10-3 | . | TGTGCCATCAGACCCAGGGGAATCGGCGACGAGCAGTACTTC | CAIRPRGIGDEQYF
TRBJ2-7 | TRBV30 | TRBD1 | TGTGCCTGGGAGAAACGACAGGGGGCGAACTACGAGCAGTACTTC | CAWEKRQGANYEQYF
TRBJ2-1 | TRBV7-2 | TRBD1 | TGTGCCAGCAGCTTTCGGACAGGGATAGAGAATGAGCAGTTCTTC | CASSFRTGIENEQFF
TRBJ2-7 | TRBV29-1 | . | TGCAGCGTTGAAGGTTCAGGGTTGACCTACGAGCAGTACTTC | CSVEGSGLTYEQYF